This note documents a single T cell receptor beta chain sequence. The data belong to a study of response to subunit inactivated influenza vaccine. The V segment lost 1 base and the J segment 5 bases; nucleotides outside the gene matches: 10. The CDR3 runs to 17 residues. Germline values: CDR1 LNHNV, CDR2 YYDKDF (reference sequence). TCRdb independently ran MiXCR on the RT-PCR reads; one entry per CDR3 protein. Here the sample spans about 570,000 distinct CDR3 sequences, approximately 10% being singletons. The sample was also linked to a second study, of T cells expressing NK-cell markers. Turning to that study: Beta-chain TCR cDNA was generated via 5'RACE template switching with UMIs. It was sorted CD3+CD56-NKG2C+, CD3+CD56+NKG2C- and CD3+CD56+NKG2C+ T cells that provided the TCR beta repertoires. For 5 to 7 donors, the dominant NKG2C+ clonotypes made up about 1.0-8% of their CD8+ T cells.

The source is a man aged 50 to 60 who received an inactivated influenza vaccine. The sequencing used PBMCs from blood, collected on the day of vaccination. The genes are TRBV15 and TRBJ2-3; TRBD1 matches 9 bases. The CDR3 reads CATSRGIPGQGEDTQYF. The CDR3 DNA reads TGTGCCACCAGCAGAGGGATTCCGGGACAGGGCGAAGATACGCAGTATTTT.